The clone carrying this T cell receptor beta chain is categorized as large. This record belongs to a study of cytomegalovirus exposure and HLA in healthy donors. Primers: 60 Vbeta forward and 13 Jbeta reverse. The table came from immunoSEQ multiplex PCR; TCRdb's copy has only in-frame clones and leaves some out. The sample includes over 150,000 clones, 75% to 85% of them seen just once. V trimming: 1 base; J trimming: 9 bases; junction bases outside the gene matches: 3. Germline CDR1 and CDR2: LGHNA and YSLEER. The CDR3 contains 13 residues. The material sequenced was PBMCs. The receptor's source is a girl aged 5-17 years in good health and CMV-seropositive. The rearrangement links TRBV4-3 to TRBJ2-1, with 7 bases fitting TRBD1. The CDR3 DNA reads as TGCGCCAGCAGCCAAGCTACAGGGGCTGAGCAGTTCTTC. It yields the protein CASSQATGAEQFF.